This T cell receptor beta chain was captured in a study of CD4 T cell repertoires in COVID-19. Overall study: Relabeled CFSE-low cells, IL-2-expanded for less than 11 days, met spikes from other coronaviruses. Study conclusions and caveats: Several top expanded SARS-CoV-2-reactive clonotypes were shared by two or three memory subsets. In SARS-CoV and/or HKU1 spike cultures, between roughly 7 and 25% of SARS-CoV-2 clonotypes reappeared.

The junction had 1 base not matched to a gene; V was cut back by 4 bases and J by 6 bases. CDR3 length: 12 amino acids. Germline lookup yields CDR1 LNHDA and CDR2 SQIVND (reference sequence). These patients had recovered from COVID-19 ranging mild to severe. The repertoire was sequenced with immunoSEQ multiplex PCR; TCRdb's copy has only in-frame clones and lacks some. Among 60,000 to 90,000 clones listed, approximately 83% were seen once. As regards this clone: The antigen remains unidentified.

This sequence joins TRBV19 and TRBJ2-3; 7 bases fit TRBD1. This clonotype was obtained from a human donor who had COVID-19. The sequences come from CD4+ T cells from peripheral blood, collected after recovery from COVID-19. The CDR3, as DNA: TGTGCCAGTAGTACCAGGGGGGATACGCAGTATTTT. It codes for CASSTRGDTQYF.